This T cell receptor (beta chain) was documented in a study of technical replicates of blood from several donors (dated by TCRdb to about 2017). A note on this clone: Its binding antigen is unknown. No clone much larger than this one lies a single base away; base qualities are absent.

The CDR3 goes from the cysteine to the phenylalanine over 14 residues. Left in the record is the CDR3 DNA by itself, 42 bases read in frame from the first base. Cut back by 3 bases and 1 base, the V and J ends lie 10 bases apart. The germline V gene supplies CDR1 KGHSH and CDR2 LQKENI. Library method: the immunoSEQ multiplex PCR assay. TCRdb carries this immuneACCESS record with in-frame sequences only. Its versions omit some clonotypes, under half of them owing to an unresolved V gene in the studies checked, with the rest unexplained. This sample lists approximately 75,000 clones; 90% to 97% were detected once. The ten largest clones represent around 0.39% of the sample.

The chain joins TRBV18 to TRBJ2-7, and TRBD2 may be the D gene, going by 6 matching bases. Sequenced input: T cells isolated from PBMCs. The receptor was derived from a human donor in good health. The CDR3 in this case is CASSPGTRSYEQYF. The DNA is TGTGCCAGCTCACCGGGGACTCGGTCCTACGAGCAGTACTTC.